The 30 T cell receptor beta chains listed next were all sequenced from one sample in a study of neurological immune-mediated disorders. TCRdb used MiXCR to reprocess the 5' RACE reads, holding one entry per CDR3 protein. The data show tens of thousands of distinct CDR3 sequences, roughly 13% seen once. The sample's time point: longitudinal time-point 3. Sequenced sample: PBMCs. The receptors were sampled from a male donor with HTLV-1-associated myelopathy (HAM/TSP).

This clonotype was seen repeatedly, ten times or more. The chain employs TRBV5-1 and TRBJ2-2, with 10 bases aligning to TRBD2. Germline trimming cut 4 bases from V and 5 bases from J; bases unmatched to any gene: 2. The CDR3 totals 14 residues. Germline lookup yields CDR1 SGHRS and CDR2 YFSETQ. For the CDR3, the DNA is TGCGCCAGCAGCGCGGGACTAGCGACCGGGGAGCTGTTTTTT. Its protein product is CASSAGLATGELFF.

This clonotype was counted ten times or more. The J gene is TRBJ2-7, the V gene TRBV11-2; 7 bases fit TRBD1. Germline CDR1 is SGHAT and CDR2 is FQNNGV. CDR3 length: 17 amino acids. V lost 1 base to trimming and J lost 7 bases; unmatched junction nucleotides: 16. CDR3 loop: CASSLGGAGTALGEQYF. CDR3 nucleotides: TGTGCCAGCAGCTTAGGGGGAGCCGGGACAGCTCTCGGTGAGCAGTACTTC.

CDR3 in DNA: TGCGCCAGCAGTGAGGGCAGGGGATACGGCACCGGGGAGCAGTATTTT. It specifies CASSEGRGYGTGEQYF. This chain links TRBV10-1 with TRBJ2-3, with D perhaps matching TRBD1 (6 bases). The CDR3 contains 16 residues. Germline CDR1 reads WNHNN; CDR2 reads SYGVQD (reference sequence). Between the trimmed V and J ends, which lost 2 bases and 11 bases, there was a span of 23 bases.

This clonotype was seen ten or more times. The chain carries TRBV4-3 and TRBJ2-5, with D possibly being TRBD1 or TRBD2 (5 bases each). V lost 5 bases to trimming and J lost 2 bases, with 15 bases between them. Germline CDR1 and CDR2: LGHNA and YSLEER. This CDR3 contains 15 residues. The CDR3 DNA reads TGCGCCAGCAGCTACGGGGCAGGGTGGCAAGAGACCCAGTACTTC. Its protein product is CASSYGAGWQETQYF.

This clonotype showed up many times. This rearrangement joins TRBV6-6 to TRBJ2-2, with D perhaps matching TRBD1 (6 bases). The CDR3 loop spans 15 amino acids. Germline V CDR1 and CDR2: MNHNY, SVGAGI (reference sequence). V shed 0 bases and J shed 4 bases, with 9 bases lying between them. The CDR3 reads CASSYSSGATGELFF. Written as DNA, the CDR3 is TGTGCCAGCAGTTACTCGTCAGGGGCCACCGGGGAGCTGTTTTTT.

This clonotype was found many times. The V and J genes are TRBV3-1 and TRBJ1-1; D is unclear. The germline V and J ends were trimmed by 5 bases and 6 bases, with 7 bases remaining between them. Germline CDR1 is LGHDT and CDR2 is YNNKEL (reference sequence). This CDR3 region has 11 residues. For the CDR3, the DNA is TGTGCCAGCAGCGTCCCGGCTGAAGCTTTCTTT. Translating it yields CASSVPAEAFF.

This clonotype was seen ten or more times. CDR3 amino acids: CASSSQGLGNTIYF. The CDR3 DNA reads as TGTGCCAGCAGCAGCCAGGGTTTAGGAAACACCATATATTTT. The gene calls are TRBV7-2 and TRBJ1-3; D might be TRBD1 (5 bases). The CDR3 totals 14 residues. V shed 5 bases and J shed 4 bases, with 12 bases lying between them. Germline CDR1 reads SGHTA; CDR2 reads FQGNSA.

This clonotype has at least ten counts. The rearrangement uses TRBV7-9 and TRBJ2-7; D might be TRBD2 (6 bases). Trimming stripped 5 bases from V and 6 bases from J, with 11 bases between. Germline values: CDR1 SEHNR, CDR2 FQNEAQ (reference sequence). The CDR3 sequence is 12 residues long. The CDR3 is CASSPPGGEQYF. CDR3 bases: TGTGCCAGCAGCCCCCCCGGGGGCGAGCAGTACTTC.

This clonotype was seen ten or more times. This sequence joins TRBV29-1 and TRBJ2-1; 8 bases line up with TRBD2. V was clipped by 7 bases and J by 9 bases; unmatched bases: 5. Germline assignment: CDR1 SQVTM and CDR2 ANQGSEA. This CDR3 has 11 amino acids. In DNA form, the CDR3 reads TGCAGCGGGTCCGGGGGGGCTGAGCAGTTCTTC. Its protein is CSGSGGAEQFF.

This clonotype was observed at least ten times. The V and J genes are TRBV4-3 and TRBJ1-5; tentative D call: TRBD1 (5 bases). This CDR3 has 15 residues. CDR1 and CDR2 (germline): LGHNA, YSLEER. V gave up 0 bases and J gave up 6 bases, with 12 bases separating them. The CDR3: CASSQDWQGPQPQHF. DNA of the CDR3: TGCGCCAGCAGCCAAGATTGGCAGGGTCCTCAGCCCCAGCATTTT.

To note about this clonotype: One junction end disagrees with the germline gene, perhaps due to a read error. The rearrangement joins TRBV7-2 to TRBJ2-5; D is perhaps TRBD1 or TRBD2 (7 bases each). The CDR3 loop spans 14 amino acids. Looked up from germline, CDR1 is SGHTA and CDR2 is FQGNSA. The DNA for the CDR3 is TGTGCCAGCAGCTCATCCAGGGGGGGGGAGACCAAGTACTTC. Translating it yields CASSSSRGGETKYF.

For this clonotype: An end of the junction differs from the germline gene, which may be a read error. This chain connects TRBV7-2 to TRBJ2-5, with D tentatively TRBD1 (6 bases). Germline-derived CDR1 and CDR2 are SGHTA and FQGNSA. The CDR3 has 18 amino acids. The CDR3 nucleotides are TGTGTCAGCAGCCACCGCGCCGTACAGGGATATCCACAAGAGATCCAGTACTTC. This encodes CVSSHRAVQGYPQEIQYF.

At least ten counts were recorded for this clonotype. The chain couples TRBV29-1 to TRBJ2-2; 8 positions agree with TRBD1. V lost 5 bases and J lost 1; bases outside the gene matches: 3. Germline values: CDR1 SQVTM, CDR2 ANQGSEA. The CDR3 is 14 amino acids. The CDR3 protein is CSVSGTGNTGELFF. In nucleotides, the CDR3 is TGCAGCGTTTCCGGGACAGGGAACACCGGGGAGCTGTTTTTT.

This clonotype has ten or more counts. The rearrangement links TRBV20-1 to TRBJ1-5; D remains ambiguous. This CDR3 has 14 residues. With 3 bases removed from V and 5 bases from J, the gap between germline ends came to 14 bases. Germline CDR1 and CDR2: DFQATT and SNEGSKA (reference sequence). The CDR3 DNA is TGCAGTGCTAGCTCTCCTGCGGGATATCAGCCCCAGCATTTT. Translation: CSASSPAGYQPQHF.

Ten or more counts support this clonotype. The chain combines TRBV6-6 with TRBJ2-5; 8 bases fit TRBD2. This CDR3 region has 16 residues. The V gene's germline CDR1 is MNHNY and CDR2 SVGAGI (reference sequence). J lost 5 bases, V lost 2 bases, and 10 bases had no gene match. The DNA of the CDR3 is TGTGCCAGCAGTTACCCTGACGGGGGGGCCCGGGAGACCCAGTACTTC. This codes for CASSYPDGGARETQYF.

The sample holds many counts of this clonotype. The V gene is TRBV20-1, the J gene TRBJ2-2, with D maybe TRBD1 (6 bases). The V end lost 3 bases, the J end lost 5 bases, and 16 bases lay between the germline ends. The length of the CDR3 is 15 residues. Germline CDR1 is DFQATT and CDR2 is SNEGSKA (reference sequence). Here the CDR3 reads CSASRQGLGTGELFF. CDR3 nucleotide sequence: TGCAGTGCTAGCAGGCAGGGGTTGGGTACCGGGGAGCTGTTTTTT.

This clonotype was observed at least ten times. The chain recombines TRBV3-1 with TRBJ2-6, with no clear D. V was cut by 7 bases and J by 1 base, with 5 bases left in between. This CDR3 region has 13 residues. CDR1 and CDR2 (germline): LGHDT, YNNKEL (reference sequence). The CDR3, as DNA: TGTGCCAGCACCAGTTCTGGGGCCAACGTCCTGACTTTC. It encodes CASTSSGANVLTF.

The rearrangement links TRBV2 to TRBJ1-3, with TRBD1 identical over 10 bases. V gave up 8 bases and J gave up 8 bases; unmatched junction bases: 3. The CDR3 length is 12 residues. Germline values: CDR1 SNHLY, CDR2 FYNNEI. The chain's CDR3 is CASGGTGDTIYF. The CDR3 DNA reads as TGTGCCAGCGGTGGGACAGGGGACACCATATATTTT.

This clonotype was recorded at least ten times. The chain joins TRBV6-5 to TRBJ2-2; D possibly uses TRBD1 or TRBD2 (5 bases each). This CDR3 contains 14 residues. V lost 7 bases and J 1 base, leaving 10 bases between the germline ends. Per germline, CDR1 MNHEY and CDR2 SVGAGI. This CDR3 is CASKGRLNTGELFF. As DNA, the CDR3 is TGTGCCAGCAAGGGACGATTGAACACCGGGGAGCTGTTTTTT.

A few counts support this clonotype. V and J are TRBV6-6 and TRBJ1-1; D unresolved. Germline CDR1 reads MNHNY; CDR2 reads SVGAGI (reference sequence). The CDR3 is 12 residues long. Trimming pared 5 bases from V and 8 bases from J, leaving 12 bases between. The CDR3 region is CASSPYSIEAFF. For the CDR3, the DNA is TGTGCCAGCAGTCCTTACTCCATAGAAGCTTTCTTT.

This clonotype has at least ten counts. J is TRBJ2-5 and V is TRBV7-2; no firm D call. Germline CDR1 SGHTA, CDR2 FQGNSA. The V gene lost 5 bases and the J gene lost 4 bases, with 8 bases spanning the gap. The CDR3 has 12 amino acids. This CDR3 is CASSRPLETQYF. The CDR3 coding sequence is TGTGCCAGCAGCCGCCCCTTAGAGACCCAGTACTTC. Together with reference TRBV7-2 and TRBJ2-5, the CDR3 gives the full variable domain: GAGVSQSPSNKVTEKGKDVELRCDPISGHTALYWYRQSLGQGLEFLIYFQGNSAPDKSGLPSDRFSAERTGGSVSTLTIQRTQQEDSAVYLCASSRPLETQYFGPGTRLLVL.

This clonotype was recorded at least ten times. The CDR3 coding sequence is TGTGCCAGCAGTTTCCAAACAGGGGAAGAGACCCAGTACTTC. It yields the protein CASSFQTGEETQYF. The rearrangement uses TRBV12-3 or TRBV12-4 and TRBJ2-5, with TRBD1 identical over 7 bases. The CDR3 consists of 14 residues. The ends lost 3 bases at V and 3 bases at J; junction bases unmatched: 4.

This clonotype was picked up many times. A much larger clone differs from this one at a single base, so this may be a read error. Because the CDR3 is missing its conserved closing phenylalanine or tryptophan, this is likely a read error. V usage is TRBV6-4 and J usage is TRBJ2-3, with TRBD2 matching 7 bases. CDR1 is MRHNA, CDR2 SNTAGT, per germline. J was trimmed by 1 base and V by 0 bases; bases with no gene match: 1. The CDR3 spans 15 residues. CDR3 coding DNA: TGTGCCAGCAGTGACTCGAGCGGGGGCACAGATACGCAGTATTAT. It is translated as CASSDSSGGTDTQYY.

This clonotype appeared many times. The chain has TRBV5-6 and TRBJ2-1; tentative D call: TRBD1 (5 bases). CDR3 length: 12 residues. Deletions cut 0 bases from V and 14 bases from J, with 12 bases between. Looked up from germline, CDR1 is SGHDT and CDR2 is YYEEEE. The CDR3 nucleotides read TGTGCCAGCAGCTTGGCCAGGGCCTTCGAGTTCTTC. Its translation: CASSLARAFEFF.

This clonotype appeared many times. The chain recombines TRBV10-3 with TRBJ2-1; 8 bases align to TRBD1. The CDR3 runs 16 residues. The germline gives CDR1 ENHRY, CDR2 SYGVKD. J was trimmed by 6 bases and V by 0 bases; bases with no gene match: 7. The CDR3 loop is CAISESRDRMLNEQFF. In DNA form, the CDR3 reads TGTGCCATCAGTGAGTCGCGGGACAGGATGCTCAATGAGCAGTTCTTC.

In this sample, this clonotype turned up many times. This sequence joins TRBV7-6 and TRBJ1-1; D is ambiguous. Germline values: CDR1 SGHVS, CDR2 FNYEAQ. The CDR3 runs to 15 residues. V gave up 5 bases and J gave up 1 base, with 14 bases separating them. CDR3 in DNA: TGTGCCAGCAGCCCCCGGACGCGGGGGAACACTGAAGCTTTCTTT. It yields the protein CASSPRTRGNTEAFF.

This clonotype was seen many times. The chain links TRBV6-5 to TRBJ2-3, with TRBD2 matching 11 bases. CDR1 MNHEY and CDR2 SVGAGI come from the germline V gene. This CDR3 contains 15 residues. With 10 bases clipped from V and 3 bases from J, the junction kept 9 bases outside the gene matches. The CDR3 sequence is CATTLAGGPTDTQYF. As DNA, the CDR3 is TGTGCCACCACCTTAGCGGGGGGGCCGACAGATACGCAGTATTTT.

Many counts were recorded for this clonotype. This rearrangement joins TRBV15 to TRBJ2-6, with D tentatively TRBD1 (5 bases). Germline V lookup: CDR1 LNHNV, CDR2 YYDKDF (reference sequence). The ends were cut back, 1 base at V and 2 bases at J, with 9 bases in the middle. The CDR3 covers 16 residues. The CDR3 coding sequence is TGTGCCACCAGCAGAGCAGGGAATGCTGGGGCCAACGTCCTGACTTTC. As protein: CATSRAGNAGANVLTF.

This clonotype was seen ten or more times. CDR3 amino acids: CASSMTGGGYTF. CDR3 in DNA: TGTGCCAGCAGTATGACAGGCGGGGGCTACACCTTC. The chain recombines TRBV6-2 or TRBV6-3 with TRBJ1-2, with TRBD1 as a possible D gene (6 bases). CDR3 length equals 12 residues. Trimming removed 5 bases at V and 8 bases at J, with 12 bases between. CDR1 is MNHEY and CDR2 is SVGEGT in the germline V gene.

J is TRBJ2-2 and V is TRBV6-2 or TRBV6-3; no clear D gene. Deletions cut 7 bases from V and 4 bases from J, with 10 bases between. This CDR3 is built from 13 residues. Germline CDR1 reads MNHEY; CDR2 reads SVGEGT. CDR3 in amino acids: CASNKGFTGELFF. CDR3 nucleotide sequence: TGTGCCAGCAATAAGGGTTTCACCGGGGAGCTGTTTTTT.